This passage covers 22 T cell receptor beta chains from one sample sequenced in a study of shared clonotypes between healthy human individuals. CD8 cells regarded as naive lacked CD45RO, were positively chosen for CCR7, and omitted terminally differentiated effector memory CD45RA+ cells. The protocol was immunoSEQ multiplex PCR, while the TCRdb copy is restricted to in-frame clones and leaves out a portion. Of 2 million to 2.5 million clones in the sample, more than 85% are singletons; the top ten hold about 1.8%. Sequenced sample: naive CD8+ T cells from PBMCs. The receptors here all came from a man between 18 and 29 years old in good health. Some clones in this sample may be carry-over from other donors' samples.

The chain combines TRBV15 with TRBJ2-2; tentatively, D is TRBD2 (5 bases). V was shortened by 5 bases and J by 6 bases, with 13 bases between the two germline ends. Germline V gives CDR1 LNHNV, CDR2 YYDKDF (reference sequence). CDR3 size: 14 residues. CDR3 sequence (DNA): TGTGCCACCAGCCGAGGGCTCTCCCCCGGGGAGCTGTTTTTT. Translating gives CATSRGLSPGELFF.

The rearrangement uses TRBV9 and TRBJ2-7; TRBD2 is a possible D gene (5 bases). Germline V CDR1 and CDR2: SGDLS, YYNGEE. This CDR3 has 13 amino acids. The germline V and J ends were trimmed by 4 bases and 1 base, with 9 bases remaining between them. CDR3 coding DNA: TGTGCCAGCAGCCCGGGATATTCCTACGAGCAGTACTTC. Translated: CASSPGYSYEQYF.

The chain combines TRBV7-3 with TRBJ2-1; D remains ambiguous. Germline CDR1 SGHTA, CDR2 FQGTGA. CDR3 length: 16 amino acids. Trimming took off 5 bases at V and 0 bases at J, with 14 bases between the two ends. The CDR3 coding sequence is TGTGCCAGCAGCCCGAGACGAACCAGCTCCTACAATGAGCAGTTCTTC. It translates to CASSPRRTSSYNEQFF.

With respect to this clone: The CDR3 end shows no conserved phenylalanine or tryptophan, and so a read error is likely. The DNA is left out, because the CDR3 cannot be placed on it with certainty; the CDR3 is given as TCRdb lists it. The CDR3: CAGNGAPS. The J gene is TRBJ1-1, the V gene TRBV28. Germline loops: CDR1 MDHEN, CDR2 SYDVKM. The CDR3 region is 8 residues in length, termini included.

The rearrangement uses TRBV9 and TRBJ2-4; maybe TRBD2 (6 bases). V shed 0 bases and J shed 6 bases, with 10 bases lying between them. CDR1 SGDLS and CDR2 YYNGEE come from the germline V gene. The CDR3 contains 14 residues. CDR3 region: CASSVDRAGNIQYF. In nucleotides, the CDR3 is TGTGCCAGCAGCGTAGATAGAGCGGGAAACATTCAGTACTTC.

Remarks on this clone: The CDR3 end shows no conserved phenylalanine or tryptophan, and so a read error is likely. The genes are TRBV7-2 and TRBJ1-1; D is unclear. The CDR3 covers 12 residues. Trimming took 3 bases from V and 3 from J, leaving 5 bases between them. Germline CDR1 SGHTA, CDR2 FQGNSA. Written as DNA, the CDR3 is TGTGCCAGCAGCTTCTCGCACACTGAAGCTTTCCTT. This translates into CASSFSHTEAFL.

Comment on this clone: The same CDR3 is also encoded by other DNA sequences in this sample. The rearrangement joins TRBV7-9 to TRBJ2-3; D is unclear. The CDR3 extends over 13 amino acids. V dropped 4 bases and J dropped 0 bases, with 5 bases sitting between them. Germline V lookup: CDR1 SEHNR, CDR2 FQNEAQ (reference sequence). The CDR3 protein is CASSSSSTDTQYF. As DNA, the CDR3 is TGTGCCAGCAGCTCTTCGAGCACAGATACGCAGTATTTT.

For this clone: Other DNA variants within this sample encode the same CDR3. The chain carries TRBV27 and TRBJ2-7; 8 bases align to TRBD2. This CDR3 is built from 14 residues. Looked up from germline, CDR1 is MNHEY and CDR2 is SMNVEV (reference sequence). J lost 2 bases, V lost 2 bases, and 2 bases had no gene match. The chain's CDR3 is CASSLVAGTYEQYF. CDR3 DNA sequence: TGTGCCAGCAGTTTAGTAGCGGGAACCTACGAGCAGTACTTC.

This clone was picked up a small number of times. The chain employs TRBV4-1 and TRBJ2-2; no reliable D call. CDR3 size: 12 residues. CDR1 is MGHRA, CDR2 YSYEKL, per germline. V was cut by 8 bases and J by 5 bases, with 9 bases left in between. Written as DNA, the CDR3 is TGCGCCAGCGGTACAATAACCGGGGAGCTGTTTTTT. This gives the protein CASGTITGELFF.

The chain recombines TRBV27 with TRBJ1-5; the D is unclear. The CDR3 contains 15 residues. V lost 2 bases, J lost 2 bases, and 10 bases lay in between. Germline V gene data show CDR1 as MNHEY and CDR2 as SMNVEV (reference sequence). The CDR3 nucleotides are TGTGCCAGCAGTTTACATCTGGGAGGCAATCAGCCCCAGCATTTT. It yields the protein CASSLHLGGNQPQHF.

The chain employs TRBV9 and TRBJ2-1; TRBD2 might be the D (6 bases). Looked up from germline, CDR1 is SGDLS and CDR2 is YYNGEE. The CDR3 extends over 16 amino acids. V lost 2 bases to trimming and J lost 0 bases, with 12 bases between them. This chain's CDR3 is CASSVRAGRSYNEQFF. CDR3 bases: TGTGCCAGCAGCGTTCGGGCGGGACGCTCCTACAATGAGCAGTTCTTC.

This chain uses TRBV27 with TRBJ2-6; D is perhaps TRBD1 (6 bases). Germline loops: CDR1 MNHEY, CDR2 SMNVEV (reference sequence). V was trimmed by 6 bases and J by 0 bases, leaving 18 bases between them. This CDR3 has 18 amino acids. CDR3: CASSIVAGTPSGANVLTF. The CDR3 nucleotides are TGTGCCAGCAGCATCGTGGCAGGGACACCCTCTGGGGCCAACGTCCTGACTTTC.

This sequence joins TRBV5-4 and TRBJ2-2; 8 positions match TRBD2. CDR1 is SGHNT, CDR2 YYREEE, per germline (reference sequence). J was trimmed by 4 bases and V by 1 base; bases with no gene match: 6. CDR3 length: 16 amino acids. CDR3 residues: CASSLMASGSTGELFF. The CDR3, as DNA: TGTGCCAGCAGCTTGATGGCTAGCGGGTCCACCGGGGAGCTGTTTTTT.

The chain joins TRBV7-2 to TRBJ2-3, with D perhaps being TRBD1 or TRBD2 (5 bases each). Per germline, CDR1 SGHTA and CDR2 FQGNSA. V was trimmed by 1 base and J by 7 bases, leaving 9 bases between them. This CDR3 has 13 amino acids. In nucleotides, the CDR3 is TGTGCCAGCAGCTTAGGAGGGGTGAATACGCAGTATTTT. It encodes CASSLGGVNTQYF.

This chain joins TRBV7-8 and TRBJ2-7, with 7 bases matching TRBD2. V was clipped by 2 bases and J by 3 bases; unmatched bases: 7. Germline V lookup: CDR1 SGHVS, CDR2 FQNEAQ. The CDR3 runs 15 residues. CDR3 bases: TGTGCCAGCAGCTTACAATCGGGAGGAGTCTACGAGCAGTACTTC. This translates into CASSLQSGGVYEQYF.

The chain links TRBV11-2 to TRBJ2-1; 8 bases are shared with TRBD2. V was pared by 2 bases and J by 4 bases, with 7 bases of the junction left unmatched. Germline V gene data show CDR1 as SGHAT and CDR2 as FQNNGV. This CDR3 is built from 16 residues. CDR3 nucleotide sequence: TGTGCCAGCAGCTTATCTGGTAGCGGGATTTACAATGAGCAGTTCTTC. It specifies CASSLSGSGIYNEQFF.

The rearrangement joins TRBV11-2 to TRBJ2-3; D not resolved. This CDR3 region has 15 residues. Germline V CDR1 and CDR2: SGHAT, FQNNGV. The V end lost 2 bases, the J end lost 0 bases, and 9 bases lay between the germline ends. The CDR3 sequence: CASSLLQSSTDTQYF. DNA for the CDR3: TGTGCCAGCAGCTTACTACAGTCTAGCACAGATACGCAGTATTTT. The full variable domain, rest sourced from reference TRBV11-2 and TRBJ2-3, is EAGVAQSPRYKIIEKRQSVAFWCNPISGHATLYWYQQILGQGPKLLIQFQNNGVVDDSQLPKDRFSAERLKGVDSTLKIQPAKLEDSAVYLCASSLLQSSTDTQYFGPGTRLTVL.

V gene TRBV7-2 combines with J gene TRBJ2-7; D not resolved. Trimming shortened V by 1 base and J by 4 bases, and 20 bases separated the two germline ends. This CDR3 has 17 residues. Germline V gene lookup returns CDR1 SGHTA and CDR2 FQGNSA. The CDR3 DNA reads as TGTGCCAGCAGCTTAGGTCCTCGACTGGTTACTTCTTACGAGCAGTACTTC. Amino acid sequence: CASSLGPRLVTSYEQYF.

This clone was detected only once. The chain recombines TRBV25-1 with TRBJ1-5; no clear D. The CDR3 loop spans 12 amino acids. The V end lost 3 bases, the J end lost 6 bases, and 6 bases lay between the germline ends. Germline-derived CDR1 and CDR2 are MGHDK and SYGVNS. CDR3 amino acids: CASSEGSQPQHF. In DNA form, the CDR3 reads TGTGCCAGCAGTGAGGGAAGTCAGCCCCAGCATTTT.

The chain combines TRBV4-2 with TRBJ1-5; no clear D gene. This CDR3 spans 15 amino acids. The ends were cut back, 0 bases at V and 4 bases at J, with 10 bases in the middle. The germline gives CDR1 LGHNA, CDR2 YNFKEQ. CDR3 protein: CASSQDVSLNQPQHF. DNA for the CDR3: TGTGCCAGCAGCCAAGATGTAAGCCTTAATCAGCCCCAGCATTTT.

With regard to this clone: Other nucleotide sequences from this sample produce the same CDR3. The chain is built from TRBV19 and TRBJ1-1; 8 bases are a match to TRBD1. The V and J ends lost 5 bases and 5 bases, in that order; junction bases with no gene match: 4. CDR3 size: 13 residues. The germline gives CDR1 LNHDA, CDR2 SQIVND (reference sequence). The CDR3 nucleotides are TGTGCCAGTAGTCACAGGGGGAGGACTGAAGCTTTCTTT. Translated: CASSHRGRTEAFF.

The rearrangement links TRBV7-6 to TRBJ2-5; perhaps TRBD1 as D (5 bases). The CDR3 totals 17 residues. Germline-derived CDR1 and CDR2 are SGHVS and FNYEAQ. V lost 4 bases and J 0 bases, leaving 18 bases between the germline ends. In nucleotides, the CDR3 is TGTGCCAGCAGCTCCAGTGCGTCAGGGCCACACCAAGAGACCCAGTACTTC. It is translated as CASSSSASGPHQETQYF.